Given below is one T cell receptor (beta chain) in context. The junction does not match germline at one end; this may be a read error. This sample stems from a study of cytomegalovirus exposure and HLA in healthy donors. PCR amplification relied on 60 Vbeta primers (plus 13 Jbeta primers). Assay: immunoSEQ multiplex PCR; the TCRdb copy retains only in-frame clones and omits some. Altogether some 120,000 clones are present, 70% to 75% being singletons, with the ten largest covering about 4%. The CDR3 has 13 amino acids. The V gene's germline CDR1 is SEHNR and CDR2 FQNEAQ (reference sequence). The receptor comes from a woman aged 40-49 years in good health and CMV-seronegative. This sequence joins TRBV7-9 and TRBJ1-1; 9 nucleotides agree with TRBD1. The source material was PBMCs. Here the CDR3 reads CSSSSTGGTEAFF. CDR3 nucleotide sequence: TGTTCCAGCAGCTCGACAGGGGGCACTGAAGCTTTCTTT.